This TCR beta chain was captured by sequencing in a study of cytomegalovirus exposure and HLA in healthy donors. Study-level results: Clonal expansion was found to be greater in HLA-associated TCR beta chains than in equally common others in a later analysis.

Concerning this clone itself: The antigen remains unidentified.

J lost 7 bases, V lost 5 bases, and 5 bases had no gene match. CDR3 length: 12 amino acids. The germline V gene has CDR1 MNHNS and CDR2 SASEGT. PCR amplification relied on 60 Vbeta primers (plus 13 Jbeta primers). Data came from immunoSEQ multiplex PCR; TCRdb stores just in-frame clones and leaves some out. There are tens of thousands of clones in the sample; 70% to 80% occur only once, and under 3.5% lies in the top ten. This TCR was recovered from a man over 45 in good health and CMV-seropositive. Specimen: PBMCs. The V gene is TRBV6-1, the J gene TRBJ2-7, with 7 bases that match TRBD2. The CDR3 region is CASSREAGEQYF. The CDR3 region has the DNA TGTGCCAGCAGTCGGGAGGCAGGTGAGCAGTACTTC.